The 19 T cell receptor beta chains below come from one sample, sequenced in a study of cytomegalovirus exposure and HLA in healthy donors. Primers for the PCR totalled 60 Vbeta and 13 Jbeta. Measured with immunoSEQ multiplex PCR; TCRdb has only the in-frame clones, and not every one. The sample carries 310,000 or so clones, around nine tenths recorded once. Specimen: PBMCs. Every receptor here comes from a woman under 30 in good health and CMV-seronegative.

The V call is TRBV7-6, the J call TRBJ1-1; 8 bases are shared with TRBD1. Germline V CDR1 and CDR2: SGHVS, FNYEAQ. Trimming removed 1 base from V and 0 bases from J; junction bases left unmatched: 7. This CDR3 has 17 residues. The CDR3 nucleotides read TGTGCCAGCAGCTTAGTACTACAGGGGGAGATGAACACTGAAGCTTTCTTT. Residues: CASSLVLQGEMNTEAFF.

The chain combines TRBV5-8 with TRBJ2-7; D possibly corresponds to TRBD1 (5 bases). V lost 1 base, J lost 3 bases, and 14 bases lay in between. The CDR3 covers 15 residues. The germline gives CDR1 SGHTS, CDR2 YDEGEE. Here the CDR3 reads CASSLNRLILYEQYF. The CDR3 DNA reads as TGTGCCAGCAGCTTGAACAGGTTGATCCTCTACGAGCAGTACTTC.

This clone was seen only once. The J gene is TRBJ2-1, the V gene TRBV5-4, with TRBD2 matching over 15 bases. Germline assignment: CDR1 SGHNT and CDR2 YYREEE (reference sequence). The CDR3 spans 16 residues. The V gene end was trimmed by 4 bases and the J gene end by 8 bases; junction bases not matched to a gene: 7. Here the CDR3 reads CASSTRTSGGVDEQFF. CDR3 coding DNA: TGTGCCAGCAGCACAAGGACTAGCGGGGGGGTTGATGAGCAGTTCTTC.

J is TRBJ1-1 and V is TRBV27; the D is unclear. CDR3 length equals 13 residues. Germline CDR1 reads MNHEY; CDR2 reads SMNVEV (reference sequence). V was trimmed by 2 bases and J by 4 bases, leaving 8 bases between them. CDR3 amino acids: CASSLGWSTEAFF. In DNA form, the CDR3 reads TGTGCCAGCAGTTTAGGGTGGAGCACTGAAGCTTTCTTT.

The gene calls are TRBV2 and TRBJ2-5; TRBD1 matches 9 bases. J was trimmed by 5 bases and V by 5 bases; bases with no gene match: 12. Per germline, CDR1 SNHLY and CDR2 FYNNEI. This CDR3 region has 16 residues. DNA of the CDR3: TGTGCCAGCAGTCCCCGGGACAGGGATGTTAAGGAGACCCAGTACTTC. Protein: CASSPRDRDVKETQYF. Looking up the rest from reference TRBV2 and TRBJ2-5 gives the full variable domain: EPEVTQTPSHQVTQMGQEVILRCVPISNHLYFYWYRQILGQKVEFLVSFYNNEISEKSEIFDDQFSVERPDGSNFTLKIRSTKLEDSAMYFCASSPRDRDVKETQYFGPGTRLLVL.

CDR3 residues: CASSPTTGGYNSPLHF. In DNA, the CDR3 is TGTGCCAGCTCACCTACCACAGGGGGCTATAATTCACCCCTCCACTTT. The rearrangement uses TRBV18 and TRBJ1-6, with 8 bases aligning to TRBD1. The junction had 4 bases not matched to a gene; V was cut back by 3 bases and J by 3 bases. Germline CDR1 reads KGHSH; CDR2 reads LQKENI. The CDR3 is 16 residues long. The whole variable domain, remainder taken from reference TRBV18 and TRBJ1-6, is NAGVMQNPRHLVRRRGQEARLRCSPMKGHSHVYWYRQLPEEGLKFMVYLQKENIIDESGMPKERFSAEFPKEGPSILRIQQVVRGDSAAYFCASSPTTGGYNSPLHFGNGTRLTVT.

This chain uses TRBV6-5 with TRBJ1-2; D is ambiguous. The CDR3 sequence is 13 residues long. V was trimmed by 6 bases and J by 5 bases, leaving 13 bases between them. Per the germline V gene, CDR1 is MNHEY and CDR2 is SVGAGI. The CDR3 protein is CASRAGSQYGYTF. DNA for the CDR3: TGTGCCAGCAGGGCCGGGAGCCAGTATGGCTACACCTTC.

The chain uses TRBV10-3 and TRBJ1-2; D perhaps matches TRBD1 (5 bases). V was cut by 9 bases and J by 8 bases, with 19 bases left in between. The CDR3 contains 13 residues. Germline CDR1 ENHRY, CDR2 SYGVKD. CDR3 DNA sequence: TGTGCCATGGCACTGGGCCAGGGTGGCGGCTACACCTTC. Translating it yields CAMALGQGGGYTF.

The V call is TRBV5-1, the J call TRBJ1-6, with D tentatively TRBD1 (6 bases). Trimming stripped 4 bases from V and 10 bases from J, with 15 bases between. There are 14 residues in the CDR3. Germline CDR1 is SGHRS and CDR2 is YFSETQ. The CDR3 nucleotides are TGCGCCAGCAGCGTTCGACAGGTTGAGTCACCCCTCCACTTT. Its translation: CASSVRQVESPLHF. Complete variable domain (other parts from reference TRBV5-1 and TRBJ1-6): KAGVTQTPRYLIKTRGQQVTLSCSPISGHRSVSWYQQTPGQGLQFLFEYFSETQRNKGNFPGRFSGRQFSNSRSEMNVSTLELGDSALYLCASSVRQVESPLHFGNGTRLTVT.

V gene TRBV5-6 combines with J gene TRBJ2-7, with D tentatively TRBD2 (5 bases). The CDR3 totals 14 residues. CDR1 SGHDT and CDR2 YYEEEE come from the germline V gene. V gave up 7 bases and J gave up 3 bases, with 17 bases separating them. CDR3 DNA sequence: TGTGCCAGCGCCCCCCAACTTCGGGGCTACGAGCAGTACTTC. Amino acid sequence: CASAPQLRGYEQYF.

The chain links TRBV10-1 to TRBJ2-1; D is possibly TRBD1 (6 bases). Trimming removed 1 base from V and 8 bases from J, with 12 bases in between. There are 14 residues in the CDR3. The germline gives CDR1 WNHNN, CDR2 SYGVQD (reference sequence). CDR3 DNA sequence: TGCGCCAGCAGTGAGTGGGGGCTCTCCGATGAGCAGTTCTTC. It encodes CASSEWGLSDEQFF.

This rearrangement joins TRBV11-2 to TRBJ2-7; TRBD1 is a possible D gene (6 bases). In germline, CDR1 is SGHAT, CDR2 FQNNGV. The V end was cut by 2 bases, the J end by 2 bases, with 16 bases between. The CDR3 covers 16 residues. As DNA, the CDR3 is TGTGCCAGCAGCTTAAATTCCCCACAGGGAGCCTACGAGCAGTACTTC. Its translation: CASSLNSPQGAYEQYF.

The V call is TRBV11-2, the J call TRBJ2-5; TRBD2 is a possible D gene (7 bases). The CDR3 runs 18 residues. Looked up from germline, CDR1 is SGHAT and CDR2 is FQNNGV. Trimming took 5 bases from V and 1 from J, leaving 23 bases between them. This CDR3 is CASSPDGGARPIQETQYF. In nucleotides, the CDR3 is TGTGCCAGCAGCCCGGATGGGGGGGCAAGGCCTATCCAAGAGACCCAGTACTTC.

The chain combines TRBV6-6 with TRBJ1-4; TRBD1 agrees at 8 bases. The CDR3 consists of 13 residues. The J segment lost 7 bases and the V segment lost 6 bases, leaving 4 bases of the junction unmatched. The germline CDR1 and CDR2 sequences are MNHNY and SVGAGI (reference sequence). For the CDR3, the DNA is TGTGCCAGCAGGTTGACAGGGGCTGAAAAACTGTTTTTT. Its protein is CASRLTGAEKLFF.

J is TRBJ1-3 and V is TRBV19; 9 bases agree with TRBD1. The germline V gene encodes CDR1 LNHDA and CDR2 SQIVND (reference sequence). Trimming removed 4 bases from V and 2 bases from J; junction bases left unmatched: 9. The CDR3 extends over 17 amino acids. The CDR3, as DNA: TGTGCCAGTAGTACCTTACAGGGGGCCTTAGCTGGAAACACCATATATTTT. It translates to CASSTLQGALAGNTIYF.

The chain joins TRBV27 to TRBJ2-7; 8 bases are shared with TRBD1. J lost 0 bases, V lost 4 bases, and 2 bases had no gene match. This CDR3 spans 14 amino acids. Germline values: CDR1 MNHEY, CDR2 SMNVEV (reference sequence). DNA for the CDR3: TGTGCCAGCAGTTCCCAGGGGGCCTCCTACGAGCAGTACTTC. Translation gives CASSSQGASYEQYF.

This clone has a single count. CDR3 amino acids: CASKGGTLNTEAFF. For the CDR3, the DNA is TGTGCCAGCAAGGGGGGGACATTGAACACTGAAGCTTTCTTT. The chain has TRBV27 and TRBJ1-1; maybe TRBD1 (6 bases). The CDR3 totals 14 residues. With 7 bases removed from V and 0 bases from J, the gap between germline ends came to 12 bases. Germline lookup yields CDR1 MNHEY and CDR2 SMNVEV (reference sequence).

The rearrangement links TRBV15 to TRBJ1-5, with a tentative D call TRBD1 (6 bases). CDR1 LNHNV and CDR2 YYDKDF come from the germline V gene (reference sequence). The CDR3 is 15 amino acids. V was pared by 6 bases and J by 2 bases, with 14 bases between. CDR3 coding DNA: TGTGCCACCAGGGGGGGGGACAAGGGCAATCAGCCCCAGCATTTT. Translating it yields CATRGGDKGNQPQHF.

V is TRBV6-5 and J is TRBJ2-7; D might be TRBD1 (6 bases). This CDR3 is built from 14 residues. Between the trimmed V and J ends, which lost 0 bases and 5 bases, there was a span of 11 bases. Germline lookup yields CDR1 MNHEY and CDR2 SVGAGI. The CDR3 is CASSYSSRDNEQYF. For the CDR3, the DNA is TGTGCCAGCAGTTACTCGTCCAGGGACAACGAGCAGTACTTC.